This TCR beta chain was recovered during a study of identical twins (dated by TCRdb to between 2015 and 2016). In terms of the full investigation: The study deep-sequenced TCR alpha and beta repertoires from monozygotic twins, unrelated adults of various ages and cord blood to test whether fetal clonotypes persist. To rule out contamination, replicate twin experiments were performed at different times with different library preparation protocols.

The full study reports these points: A weaker excess of twin sharing was found in beta out-of-frame sequences because the signal-to-noise ratio was lowered by fewer shared sequences. Out-of-frame TCR alpha sharing in monozygotic twins was systematically underestimated by recombination models, whereas sharing between unrelated individuals was in agreement with the recombination models. Zero-insertion analyses could be partly confounded by invariant T cells such as MAIT and iNKT, though diverse VJ usage argued against such confounding for most clonotypes. Conclusions relied on cross-sectional statistical analysis, since the same donors could not be followed over many years. Abundant cord blood beta clonotypes carried fewer insertions; young adult naive repertoires showed a weaker similar trend, while memory repertoires showed none. Out-of-frame TCR alpha sequences shared between twins showed an excess of low generation-probability sequences compared with coincidental sharing between unrelated individuals.

Libraries were constructed by 5' RACE. Data came from an Illumina HiSeq 2000. Template switching added a universal primer binding site, and the final cDNA carried a unique molecular identifier that allowed TCR cDNA molecules to be counted accurately. First-strand cDNA for TCR alpha and beta chains was synthesized from specific primers in the conserved constant-segment region. To control for contamination, every cDNA library carried two barcodes: a SMART-Mk sample barcode plus Illumina barcodes. TruSeq adapter sequences and Illumina sample barcodes were added in two successive PCR steps. TCR alpha and beta cDNA libraries were sequenced on the Illumina HiSeq platform with custom primers. In the source study's methods: MiGEC was used to process raw reads and extract unique molecular identifiers, and MiXCR was used to find CDR3 positions. For each individual, recombination models were inferred using an EM algorithm with the repgenHMM and IGoR tools. The tcR package in R was used for shared clonotype analysis, with sharing normalized by the product of cloneset sizes. To study raw recombination free of thymic and clonal selection effects, out-of-frame nonproductive sequences were analyzed. Using fastp trimming at Q25 and MiXCR clonotype assembly, TCRdb reanalyzed the public sequencing data and kept in-frame beta chains. Each CDR3 protein appears once, grouped with its most common genes and DNA. What appears here as the V and J calls and clone size reflects TCRdb's work, not the paper's. The sample table lists approximately 690,000 distinct CDR3 sequences, 5.5% to 6.5% of them with a count of one. The top ten clonotypes cover about 2% of the sample.

Only healthy Caucasian donors were included. The study also sequenced three unrelated non-twin adults: a male aged 18 to 30, a male aged 50 to 59 and a female aged 50 to 59. Miltenyi CD45RO+ enrichment and human naive T-cell isolation kits were used to isolate memory (CD45RO+) and naive T cells from PBMC. This clonotype was picked up many times. Its antigen is not yet known. Per-base quality was not reported, and no clone a single base away is much larger than it. CDR1 and CDR2, per the germline V gene (reference sequence), are SEHNR and FQNEAQ. The junction carries 18 bases between V and J, which are trimmed by 3 bases and 0 bases respectively. Including the terminal cysteine and phenylalanine, the CDR3 comprises 17 residues. Only the CDR3 part of the read is kept: 51 bases, read in frame from the first base.

The chain is made from TRBV7-9 and TRBJ2-7; no confident D gene assignment can be made. The receptor's source is a man aged 18 to 35 in good health. Input material: naive T cells sorted from blood. Reading the label with the study, this specimen's cell subset or site is: cells isolated with a human naive T-cell isolation kit. The CDR3: CASSLSSRRGNSYEQYF. The DNA sequence is TGTGCCAGCAGCTTGTCCAGCCGACGCGGTAACTCCTACGAGCAGTACTTC.